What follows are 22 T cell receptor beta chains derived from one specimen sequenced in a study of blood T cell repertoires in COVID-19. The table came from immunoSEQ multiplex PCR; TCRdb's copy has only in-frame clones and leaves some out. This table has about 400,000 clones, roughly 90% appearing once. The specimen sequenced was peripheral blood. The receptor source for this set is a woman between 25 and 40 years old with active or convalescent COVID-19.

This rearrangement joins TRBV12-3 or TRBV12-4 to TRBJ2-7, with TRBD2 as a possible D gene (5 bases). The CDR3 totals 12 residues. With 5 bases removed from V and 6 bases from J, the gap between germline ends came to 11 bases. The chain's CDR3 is CASSLGNLEQYF. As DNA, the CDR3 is TGTGCCAGCAGTCTCGGGAACCTCGAGCAGTACTTC.

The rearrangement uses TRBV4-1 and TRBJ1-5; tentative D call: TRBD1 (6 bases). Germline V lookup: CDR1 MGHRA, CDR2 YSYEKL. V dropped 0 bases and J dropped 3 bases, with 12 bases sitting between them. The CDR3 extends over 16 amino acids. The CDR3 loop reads CASSQDPGGINQPQHF. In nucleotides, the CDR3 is TGCGCCAGCAGCCAAGATCCGGGGGGCATCAATCAGCCCCAGCATTTT.

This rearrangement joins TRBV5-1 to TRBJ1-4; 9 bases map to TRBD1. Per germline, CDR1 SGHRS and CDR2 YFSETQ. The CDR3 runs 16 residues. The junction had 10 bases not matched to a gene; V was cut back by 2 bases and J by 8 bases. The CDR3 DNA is TGCGCCAGCAGCTTCTCAAAACAGGGGGCCGGGGAAAAACTGTTTTTT. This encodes CASSFSKQGAGEKLFF.

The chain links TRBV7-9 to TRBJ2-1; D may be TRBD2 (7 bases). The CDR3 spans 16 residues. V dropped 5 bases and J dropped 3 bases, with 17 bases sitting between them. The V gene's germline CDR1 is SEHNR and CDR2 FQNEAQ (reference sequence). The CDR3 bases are TGTGCCAGCAGCCCGTCCGGGGGCGGGGGCTACAATGAGCAGTTCTTC. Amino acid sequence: CASSPSGGGGYNEQFF.

CDR3 loop: CASTSTGGGEKLFF. Written as DNA, the CDR3 is TGTGCCAGCACTTCCACAGGGGGGGGTGAAAAACTGTTTTTT. The chain recombines TRBV27 with TRBJ1-4; 8 bases match TRBD1. Germline trimming cut 7 bases from V and 7 bases from J; bases unmatched to any gene: 8. The CDR3 runs to 14 residues. The germline V gene has CDR1 MNHEY and CDR2 SMNVEV (reference sequence). The full variable domain, its missing parts supplied by reference TRBV27 and TRBJ1-4, is EAQVTQNPRYLITVTGKKLTVTCSQNMNHEYMSWYRQDPGLGLRQIYYSMNVEVTDKGDVPEGYKVSRKEKRNFPLILESPSPNQTSLYFCASTSTGGGEKLFFGSGTQLSVL.

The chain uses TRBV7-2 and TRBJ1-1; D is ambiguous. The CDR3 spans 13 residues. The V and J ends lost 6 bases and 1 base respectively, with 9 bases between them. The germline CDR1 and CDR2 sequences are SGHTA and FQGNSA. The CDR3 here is CASSATRNTEAFF. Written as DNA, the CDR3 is TGTGCCAGCAGTGCAACAAGGAACACTGAAGCTTTCTTT.

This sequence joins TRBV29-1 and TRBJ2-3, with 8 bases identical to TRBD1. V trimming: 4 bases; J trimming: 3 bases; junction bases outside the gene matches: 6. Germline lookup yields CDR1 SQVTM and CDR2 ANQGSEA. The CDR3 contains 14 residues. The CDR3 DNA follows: TGCAGCGTTGGCCGCCAGGGGGCTACAGATACGCAGTATTTT. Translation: CSVGRQGATDTQYF.

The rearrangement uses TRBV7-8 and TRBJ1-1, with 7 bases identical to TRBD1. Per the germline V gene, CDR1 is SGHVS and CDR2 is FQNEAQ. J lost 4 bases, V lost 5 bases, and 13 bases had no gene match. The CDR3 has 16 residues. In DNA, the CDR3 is TGTGCCAGCAGCGTCTCTGCCGCGACAGGGTTCACTGAAGCTTTCTTT. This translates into CASSVSAATGFTEAFF.

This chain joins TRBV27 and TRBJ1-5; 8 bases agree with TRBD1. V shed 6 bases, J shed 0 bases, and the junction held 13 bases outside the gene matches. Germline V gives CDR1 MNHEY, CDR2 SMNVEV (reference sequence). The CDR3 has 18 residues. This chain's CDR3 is CASSSSGTGLYSNQPQHF. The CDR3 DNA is TGTGCCAGCAGCTCCTCCGGGACAGGACTGTATAGCAATCAGCCCCAGCATTTT.

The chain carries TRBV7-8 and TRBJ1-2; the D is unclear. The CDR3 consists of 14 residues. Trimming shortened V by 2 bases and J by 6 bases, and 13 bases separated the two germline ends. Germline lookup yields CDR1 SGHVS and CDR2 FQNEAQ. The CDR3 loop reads CASSLSTYRDGYTF. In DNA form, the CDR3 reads TGTGCCAGCAGCTTAAGCACTTACCGGGATGGCTACACCTTC.

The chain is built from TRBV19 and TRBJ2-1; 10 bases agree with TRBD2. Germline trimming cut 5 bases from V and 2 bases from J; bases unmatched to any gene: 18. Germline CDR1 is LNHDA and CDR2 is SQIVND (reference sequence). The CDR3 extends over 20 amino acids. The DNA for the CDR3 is TGTGCCAGTAGTTGGTCCCGCGGACTAGCGGCCGAATCTACCTACAATGAGCAGTTCTTC. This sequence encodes CASSWSRGLAAESTYNEQFF.

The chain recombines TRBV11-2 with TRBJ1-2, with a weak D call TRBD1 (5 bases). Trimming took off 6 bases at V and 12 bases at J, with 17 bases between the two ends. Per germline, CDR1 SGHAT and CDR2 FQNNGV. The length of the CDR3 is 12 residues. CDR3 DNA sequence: TGTGCCAGCAGGTCCTCGGGGGTGGGGAACACCTTC. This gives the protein CASRSSGVGNTF.

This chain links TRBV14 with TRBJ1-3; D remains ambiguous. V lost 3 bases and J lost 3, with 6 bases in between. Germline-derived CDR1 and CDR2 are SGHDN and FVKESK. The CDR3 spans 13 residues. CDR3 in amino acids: CASSQAVGNTIYF. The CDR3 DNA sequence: TGTGCCAGCAGCCAGGCAGTTGGAAACACCATATATTTT.

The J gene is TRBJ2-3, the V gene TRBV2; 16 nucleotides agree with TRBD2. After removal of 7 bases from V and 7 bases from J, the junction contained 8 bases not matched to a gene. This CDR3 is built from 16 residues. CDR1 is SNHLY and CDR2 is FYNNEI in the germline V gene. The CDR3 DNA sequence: TGTGCCAGCACCCAGGGACTAGCGGGGGGGCTGAATACGCAGTATTTT. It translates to CASTQGLAGGLNTQYF.

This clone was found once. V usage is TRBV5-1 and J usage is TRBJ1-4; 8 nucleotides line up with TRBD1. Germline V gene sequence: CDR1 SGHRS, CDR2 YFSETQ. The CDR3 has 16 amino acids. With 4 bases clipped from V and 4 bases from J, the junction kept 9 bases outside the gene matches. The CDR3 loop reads CASSQIAGQVNEKLFF. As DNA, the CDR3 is TGCGCCAGCAGCCAAATTGCGGGACAGGTTAATGAAAAACTGTTTTTT.

CDR3 DNA: TGTGCCAGCAGGCGGGACTGGACTTCGGATGAGCAGTTCTTC. It is translated as CASRRDWTSDEQFF. The chain uses TRBV5-4 and TRBJ2-1; D might be TRBD2 (6 bases). Germline CDR1 SGHNT, CDR2 YYREEE (reference sequence). The CDR3 has 14 residues. Between the trimmed V and J ends, which lost 5 bases and 8 bases, there was a span of 17 bases.

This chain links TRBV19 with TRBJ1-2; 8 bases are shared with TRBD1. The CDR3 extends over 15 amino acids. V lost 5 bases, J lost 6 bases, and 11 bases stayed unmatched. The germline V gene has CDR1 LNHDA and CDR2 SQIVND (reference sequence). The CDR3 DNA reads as TGTGCCAGTAGTCCCCTTGAGACAGGGGCGAATGGCTACACCTTC. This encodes CASSPLETGANGYTF.

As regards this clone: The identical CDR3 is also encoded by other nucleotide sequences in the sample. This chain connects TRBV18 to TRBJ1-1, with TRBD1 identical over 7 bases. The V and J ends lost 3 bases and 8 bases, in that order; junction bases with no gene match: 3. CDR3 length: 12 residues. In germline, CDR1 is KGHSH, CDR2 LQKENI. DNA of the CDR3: TGTGCCAGCTCACCCGACAGGGCCGAAGCTTTCTTT. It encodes CASSPDRAEAFF.

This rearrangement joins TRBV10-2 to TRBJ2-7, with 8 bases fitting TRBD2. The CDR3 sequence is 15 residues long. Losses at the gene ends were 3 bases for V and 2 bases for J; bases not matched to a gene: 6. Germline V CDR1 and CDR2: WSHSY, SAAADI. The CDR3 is CASSDLLADTYEQYF. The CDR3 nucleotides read TGCGCCAGCAGTGATTTACTAGCGGATACCTACGAGCAGTACTTC.

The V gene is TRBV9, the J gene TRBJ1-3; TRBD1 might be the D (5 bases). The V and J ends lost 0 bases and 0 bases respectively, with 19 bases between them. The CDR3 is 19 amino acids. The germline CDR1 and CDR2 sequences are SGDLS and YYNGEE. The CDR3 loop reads CASSVEGTGVPLSGNTIYF. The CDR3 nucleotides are TGTGCCAGCAGCGTAGAAGGTACAGGCGTCCCACTCTCTGGAAACACCATATATTTT.

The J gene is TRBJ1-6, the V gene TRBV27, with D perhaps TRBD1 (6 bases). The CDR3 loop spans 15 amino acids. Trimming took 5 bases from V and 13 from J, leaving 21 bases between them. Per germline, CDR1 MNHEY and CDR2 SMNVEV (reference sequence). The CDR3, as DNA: TGTGCCAGCAGTCTTAAAACGGACAGCTCAAGCCCCCTCCACTTT. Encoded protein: CASSLKTDSSSPLHF.

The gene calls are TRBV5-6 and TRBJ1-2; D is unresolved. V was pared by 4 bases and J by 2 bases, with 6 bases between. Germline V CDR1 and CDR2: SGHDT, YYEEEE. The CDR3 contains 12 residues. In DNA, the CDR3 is TGTGCCAGCAGCCTACAGAACTATGGCTACACCTTC. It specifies CASSLQNYGYTF.